This TCR beta chain came from a study of blood T cell repertoires in COVID-19. The germline gives CDR1 SEHNR, CDR2 FQNEAQ (reference sequence). The V segment lost 1 base and the J segment 7 bases; nucleotides outside the gene matches: 9. The CDR3 length is 17 residues. Original handling: Amplification from reference gene primers served as the basis for estimated nucleated cell counts. TCRdb's copy holds only in-frame clones and misses some; the assay was immunoSEQ multiplex PCR. The DNA was the basis for D and trimming; V, J and clone size are from that table. The data hold under 300,000 clones, with 75% to 90% observed a single time.

This chain links TRBV7-9 with TRBJ2-2; 10 nucleotides align to TRBD2. The specimen was peripheral blood. The receptor's source is a woman in her 70s with COVID-19, enrolled during active disease. The CDR3 spells CASSLGGTSEVGGELFF. For the CDR3, the DNA is TGTGCCAGCAGCTTAGGAGGGACTAGCGAGGTCGGCGGGGAGCTGTTTTTT. Supplemented by reference TRBV7-9 and TRBJ2-2, the full variable domain reads DTGVSQNPRHKITKRGQNVTFRCDPISEHNRLYWYRQTLGQGPEFLTYFQNEAQLEKSRLLSDRFSAERPKGSFSTLEIQRTEQGDSAMYLCASSLGGTSEVGGELFFGEGSRLTVL.